This entry is about one TCR beta chain. This sample is drawn from a study of blood T cell repertoires in COVID-19. Study overall: In each case, the material was cDNA or gDNA derived from T cells, B-cell-depleted T cells, or PBMCs.

Recruitment covered some 25 US areas and drew participants whose ages spanned roughly 18 to 100 years. Per the authors' pipeline: Cell counts per sample came from amplifying reference gene primers. Profiling relied on immunoSEQ multiplex PCR, and the TCRdb table lists in-frame clones only, not all of them. V, J and clone size were drawn from that table, and D and trimming were deduced from the DNA. Altogether about 380,000 clones are present, about 88% being singletons, with the ten largest covering roughly 1.2%. The CDR3 is 13 amino acids. The V gene lost 5 bases and the J gene lost 9 bases, with 15 bases spanning the gap. Germline lookup yields CDR1 SGHRS and CDR2 YFSETQ.

The genes are TRBV5-1 and TRBJ2-1, with D maybe TRBD1 (5 bases). Sequenced input: PBMCs or T cells enriched from blood (not recorded which). The clonotype comes from a woman aged 18-29 years who had recovered from COVID-19. CDR3 DNA sequence: TGCGCCAGCAGTGATCAGGGCCCGGGTGAGCAGTTCTTC. Residues: CASSDQGPGEQFF. The full variable domain, with the rest looked up from reference TRBV5-1 and TRBJ2-1, is KAGVTQTPRYLIKTRGQQVTLSCSPISGHRSVSWYQQTPGQGLQFLFEYFSETQRNKGNFPGRFSGRQFSNSRSEMNVSTLELGDSALYLCASSDQGPGEQFFGPGTRLTVL.